This T cell receptor (beta chain) was retrieved from a study of blood T cell repertoires in COVID-19. About the research overall: Italy, Spain and the United States were the sources of the convalescent and acute COVID-19 samples. Sources were T cells, B-cell-depleted T cells, or PBMCs; the material itself was cDNA or gDNA.

Only in-frame clones appear in the TCRdb table, and some are missing; sequencing was by immunoSEQ multiplex PCR. Of roughly 300,000 clones listed, approximately 88% are singletons. CDR1 and CDR2 (germline): SGDLS, YYNGEE. The V end lost 2 bases, the J end lost 1 base, and 10 bases lay between the germline ends. This CDR3 is built from 15 residues. This chain links TRBV9 with TRBJ1-3; a weak D match, TRBD1 (6 bases). The source is a man younger than 30 with active or convalescent COVID-19. Sequencing was done on a sample of peripheral blood. The CDR3 here is CASSVGTPSGNTIYF. DNA for the CDR3: TGTGCCAGCAGCGTGGGGACACCTTCTGGAAACACCATATATTTT.